These 20 T cell receptor beta chains share one sample of origin, sequenced in a study of tissue T cells after allogeneic stem cell transplantation. The data were produced by immunoSEQ multiplex PCR, yet TCRdb's version contains in-frame clones alone and is incomplete. The sample has thousands of clones, 50% seen once. As for time point: mouse harvest day 14 after allogeneic transplant. Mouse grafts combined 10^7 T-cell-depleted bone marrow cells with 10^6 splenic CD5+ T cells. What was sequenced was gut tissue. The receptor source for this set is a female BALB/c mouse given C57BL/6 T cells with graft-versus-host disease after an allogeneic hematopoietic cell transplant.

This clone was seen a few times. Germline and genes: mouse. The read finishes 1 residue shy of the CDR3 end, and the germline J gene is used to complete it. The rearrangement uses TRBV26 and TRBJ2-7; 7 bases match TRBD2. CDR1 KGHPV and CDR2 FQNQEV come from the germline V gene (reference sequence). V lost 8 bases, J lost 0 bases, and 4 bases stayed unmatched. The CDR3 is made up of 13 amino acids. CDR3 region: CASGGGSSYEQYF. The sequenced CDR3 bases are TGTGCCAGCGGGGGGGGGAGCTCCTATGAACAGTAC. The full variable domain, completed using reference TRBV26 and TRBJ2-7, is NSKVIQTPRYLVKGQGQKAKMRCIPEKGHPVVFWYQQNKNNEFKFLINFQNQEVLQQIDMTEKRFSAECPSNSPCSLEIQSSEAGDSALYLCASGGGSSYEQYFGPGTRLTVL.

A note on this clone: Gene names are mouse gene names. The CDR3 is cut off 1 residue early in the read; its end comes from the germline J gene. The chain uses TRBV23 and TRBJ1-2; no DNA check was done on the table's D call, TRBD1. The CDR3 spans 12 residues. Germline V gene lookup returns CDR1 KGHTA and CDR2 FQNQQP. CDR3 amino acids: CSSRQGGSDYTF. The CDR3 DNA, read in part, is TGCTCCAGCAGACAGGGGGGCTCCGACTACACC.

On this clone itself: All gene names here are mouse names. The read comes to an end 1 residue before the CDR3 does, leaving the germline J gene to fill in the end. The gene calls are TRBV13-3 and TRBJ1-1; D unresolved. From germline, CDR1 is NNHDY and CDR2 SYVADS. The CDR3 totals 13 residues. V lost 2 bases and J lost 1, with 6 bases in between. The CDR3 is CASSERVNTEVFF. CDR3 DNA (partial): TGTGCCAGCAGTGAGAGGGTAAACACAGAAGTCTTC.

Regarding this clone: Genes and germline are mouse. Read coverage stops 1 residue before the CDR3 terminus; the germline J gene supplies the remainder. The chain joins TRBV3 to TRBJ2-3; 8 nucleotides line up with TRBD2. The length of the CDR3 is 15 residues. V shed 5 bases and J 0 bases; nucleotides not matched to a gene: 4. Germline V gives CDR1 SNHLY, CDR2 FYNGKV (reference sequence). CDR3 DNA, as far as it was read: TGTGCCAGCAGCCGCGGACTGGGTAGTGCAGAAACGCTGTAT. It encodes CASSRGLGSAETLY. The entire CDR3 sequence reads CASSRGLGSAETLYF.

This clone has just a few counts. Gene names follow the mouse nomenclature. The CDR3 end is not reached by the read, which stops 1 residue before it; the germline J gene fills it in. The genes are TRBV26 and TRBJ2-5; 11 nucleotides align to TRBD2. CDR3 length equals 14 residues. Germline V lookup: CDR1 KGHPV, CDR2 FQNQEV (reference sequence). Trimming cost V 4 bases and J 4 bases; bases outside gene matches: 1. This CDR3 is CASSRTGGKDTQYF. CDR3 DNA (partial): TGTGCCAGCAGTCGGACTGGGGGGAAAGACACCCAGTAC.

With regard to this clone: Any gene name here is a mouse gene name. The read falls 1 residue short of the CDR3 end, and the missing part is taken from the germline J gene. J is TRBJ1-5 and V is TRBV3; D possibly corresponds to TRBD1 (5 bases). CDR3 length: 13 amino acids. The V end lost 2 bases, the J end lost 6 bases, and 8 bases lay between the germline ends. CDR1 is SNHLY and CDR2 is FYNGKV in the germline V gene (reference sequence). The CDR3 here is CASSLRGGQAPLF. The DNA read from the CDR3 is TGTGCCAGCAGCTTACGGGGCGGCCAGGCTCCGCTT.

This clone was seen only a few times. Mouse germline and gene names are used. Read sequence stops 1 residue before the CDR3 end, and the germline J gene provides the missing end. The chain uses TRBV4 and TRBJ2-1; D unclear. Germline assignment: CDR1 LGHDT and CDR2 YNNKQL (reference sequence). V lost 3 bases to trimming and J lost 3 bases, with 9 bases between them. This CDR3 contains 14 residues. Incomplete CDR3 DNA: TGTGCCAGCAGCTACGGCGGAATCTATGCTGAGCAGTTC. Residues: CASSYGGIYAEQF. The whole CDR3 protein reads CASSYGGIYAEQFF.

Comments on this clone: Germline and genes here are mouse. The missing CDR3 end, 1 residue past where the read stops, is filled in from the germline J gene. The V gene is TRBV12-1, the J gene TRBJ2-5, with 7 bases identical to TRBD2. Trimming cost V 2 bases and J 2 bases; bases outside gene matches: 3. The CDR3 is 14 residues long. Per the germline V gene, CDR1 is SGHSN and CDR2 is HYEKVE. The covered CDR3 bases are TGTGCCAGCTCTCCCTGGGGGACCCAAGACACCCAGTAC. Encoded protein: CASSPWGTQDTQY. The whole CDR3 region reads CASSPWGTQDTQYF.

Notes on this clone: Gene labels here are mouse ones. The CDR3 goes on 1 residue after the read ends, and that part is filled in from the germline J gene. This rearrangement joins TRBV13-2 to TRBJ2-7, with 10 bases that match TRBD2. Germline CDR1 NNHNN, CDR2 SYGAGS (reference sequence). The CDR3 totals 15 residues. The V and J ends lost 1 base and 5 bases, in that order; junction bases with no gene match: 6. This chain's CDR3 is CASGDFLGGRDEQYF. Partial CDR3 DNA: TGTGCCAGCGGTGATTTCCTGGGGGGGCGCGATGAACAGTAC.

With respect to this clone: One end of the junction does not line up with germline, which may come from a read error. Gene names denote mouse genes. The read is 1 residue too short to cover the CDR3 end, so that end is filled in from the germline J gene. Other DNA sequences within the sample encode an identical CDR3. This chain uses TRBV16 with TRBJ2-7; 7 bases are shared with TRBD1. Germline CDR1 SGHSA, CDR2 FRNQAP. The CDR3 length is 12 residues. The sequenced CDR3 bases are TGTGCAAGCAGCCTAGACAGGGATGAACAGTAC. Translating gives CASSLDRDEQY. In full, the CDR3 reads CASSLDRDEQYF.

A single count supports this clone. Only one base separates this from a far larger clonotype, so it likely reflects a read error. Each gene name is a mouse one. The CDR3 end falls 1 residue outside the read, so it is completed with the germline J gene. The gene calls are TRBV16 and TRBJ1-2, with D uncertain. CDR3 length: 15 amino acids. The ends were cut back, 0 bases at V and 1 base at J, with 9 bases in the middle. Germline V CDR1 and CDR2: SGHSA, FRNQAP. The sequenced CDR3 bases are TGTGCAAGCAGCTTAGATCGAGGCCTAAACTCCGACTACACC. This translates into CASSLDRGLNSDYT. Given in full, the CDR3 is CASSLDRGLNSDYTF.

About this clone itself: The listed genes are named as in mouse. The CDR3 end lies 1 residue beyond the end of the read and is filled in from the germline J gene. This chain connects TRBV12-2 to TRBJ2-5; 9 nucleotides align to TRBD2. The germline gives CDR1 SGHLS, CDR2 HYDKME. The CDR3 totals 15 residues. Losses at the gene ends were 2 bases for V and 6 bases for J; bases not matched to a gene: 8. The CDR3 loop reads CASSPSDWGRDTQYF. Incomplete CDR3 DNA: TGTGCCAGCTCTCCGTCCGACTGGGGGCGGGACACCCAGTAC. Looking up the rest from reference TRBV12-2 and TRBJ2-5 gives the full variable domain: NSGVVQSPRYIIKGKGERSILKCIPISGHLSVAWYQQTQGQELKFFIQHYDKMERDKGNLPSRFSVQQFDDYHSEMNMSALELEDSAVYFCASSPSDWGRDTQYFGPGTRLLVL.

Comment on this clone: The listed genes are named as in mouse. The read ends 1 residue before the CDR3 terminus; that terminus is restored from the germline J gene. V usage is TRBV26 and J usage is TRBJ2-1, with D perhaps TRBD2 (7 bases). V dropped 1 base and J dropped 6 bases, with 10 bases sitting between them. This CDR3 is 14 amino acids long. Germline loops: CDR1 KGHPV, CDR2 FQNQEV (reference sequence). Partial CDR3 DNA: TGTGCCAGCAGTCTGTGGGGGGCCGGTGCTGAGCAGTTC. This gives the protein CASSLWGAGAEQF. The CDR3 as a whole reads CASSLWGAGAEQFF.

Comments on this clone: Gene names are the mouse ones. The read comes to an end 1 residue before the CDR3 does, leaving the germline J gene to fill in the end. This sequence joins TRBV3 and TRBJ2-4; 7 bases are a match to TRBD1. The CDR3 contains 13 residues. The germline gives CDR1 SNHLY, CDR2 FYNGKV (reference sequence). After removal of 4 bases from V and 5 bases from J, the junction contained 3 bases not matched to a gene. The DNA read from the CDR3 is TGTGCCAGCAGCTCCTCAGGGGGAAACACCTTGTAC. It specifies CASSSSGGNTLY. The entire CDR3 sequence reads CASSSSGGNTLYF.

About this clone: Mismatch with germline at one junction end may stem from a read error. The gene symbols are mouse symbols. Read data end 1 residue before the CDR3 end; the end is taken from the germline J gene. In the same sample, other DNA sequences code for this CDR3. This chain links TRBV29 with TRBJ1-2, with D possibly matching TRBD1 (6 bases). Germline V gives CDR1 MSHET, CDR2 SYDVDS. The CDR3 loop spans 14 amino acids. The CDR3 DNA, read in part, is TGTGCCAGCAGTTTGTGGGGGCGGAACTCCGATTACACC. Encoded protein: CASSLWGRNSDYT. Given in full, the CDR3 is CASSLWGRNSDYTF.

This clone was seen a few times. These gene names are mouse names. Coverage ceases 1 residue before the CDR3 finishes, and the germline J gene fills in the end. V gene TRBV4 combines with J gene TRBJ1-4; 7 nucleotides line up with TRBD1. With 4 bases clipped from V and 0 bases from J, the junction kept 2 bases outside the gene matches. Germline-derived CDR1 and CDR2 are LGHDT and YNNKQL (reference sequence). This CDR3 comprises 15 residues. CDR3 bases read: TGTGCCAGCAGCTTACAGGGGCTTTCCAACGAAAGATTATTT. Encoded protein: CASSLQGLSNERLF. The CDR3 reads in full as CASSLQGLSNERLFF.

The sample holds a few counts of this clone. Mouse gene names apply. The CDR3 is cut off 1 residue early in the read; its end comes from the germline J gene. The chain links TRBV3 to TRBJ1-4, with 9 bases fitting TRBD1. Germline lookup yields CDR1 SNHLY and CDR2 FYNGKV (reference sequence). V lost 4 bases to trimming and J lost 2 bases; unmatched junction nucleotides: 2. This CDR3 has 15 residues. The sequenced CDR3 bases are TGTGCCAGCAGCTCCGGACAGGGGTCCAACGAAAGATTATTT. Its protein is CASSSGQGSNERLF. The whole CDR3 reads CASSSGQGSNERLFF.

This clone was recorded only once. Gene names are the mouse ones. The read stops 1 residue short of the end of the CDR3; the missing end is completed from the germline J gene. The chain links TRBV23 to TRBJ2-5. Germline values: CDR1 KGHTA, CDR2 FQNQQP. This CDR3 has 15 amino acids. The DNA read from the CDR3 is TGCTCCAGCAGTCAATCTGGCAGTAACCAAGACACCCAGTAC. It specifies CSSSQSGSNQDTQY. The full CDR3 is CSSSQSGSNQDTQYF.

Comment on this clone: Any gene name here is a mouse gene name. The read ends 1 residue before the CDR3 terminus; that terminus is restored from the germline J gene. The chain couples TRBV3 to TRBJ2-4; 7 bases match TRBD2. Trimming removed 5 bases from V and 5 bases from J; junction bases left unmatched: 4. The CDR3 extends over 13 amino acids. Germline V gene lookup returns CDR1 SNHLY and CDR2 FYNGKV (reference sequence). The covered CDR3 bases are TGTGCCAGCAGCCTGGGACTGTTAAACACCTTGTAC. The encoded protein is CASSLGLLNTLY. The CDR3, in full, reads CASSLGLLNTLYF. Supplemented by reference TRBV3 and TRBJ2-4, the full variable domain reads GPKVLQIPSHQIIDMGQMVTLNCDPVSNHLYFYWYKQILGQQMEFLVNFYNGKVMEKSKLFKDQFSVERPDGSYFTLKIQPTALEDSAVYFCASSLGLLNTLYFGAGTRLSVL.

This clone has only a few counts. Genes and germline come from the mouse. The sequence runs out 1 residue before the end of the CDR3; the remainder is reconstructed from the germline J gene. The genes are TRBV12-2 and TRBJ2-1; 9 nucleotides match TRBD2. The CDR3 loop spans 14 amino acids. The V gene end was trimmed by 0 bases and the J gene end by 9 bases; junction bases not matched to a gene: 5. CDR1 and CDR2 from the germline V gene are SGHLS and HYDKME. The CDR3 DNA, read in part, is TGTGCCAGCTCTCTCGGGCTGGGGGGGAGTGAGCAGTTC. It translates to CASSLGLGGSEQF. The complete CDR3 reads CASSLGLGGSEQFF.